Listed below are T cell receptor beta chains from one sample, sequenced in a study of identifying expanded T cells in peripheral blood. Some clones are missing from TCRdb's copy, which holds only in-frame ones; the method was immunoSEQ multiplex PCR. The sample lists 50,000 to 60,000 clones; roughly 82% were seen once. Material for sequencing was blood. These receptors were collected from a person aged 18 to 75 in good health. The CDR3 runs from the conserved cysteine through the conserved F or W. D genes are given only for firm matches.

j_gene | v_gene | d_gene | len | CDR3aa | CDR3nt
TRBJ2-3 | TRBV5-1 | TRBD2 | 18 | CASSAGLYPPPPTDTQYF | TGCGCCAGCAGCGCGGGACTATATCCTCCCCCCCCCACAGATACGCAGTATTTT
TRBJ2-7 | TRBV5-1 | - | 15 | CASSLEGRPEGEQYF | TGCGCCAGCAGCTTGGAGGGACGCCCGGAGGGCGAGCAGTACTTC
TRBJ1-1 | TRBV11-2 | - | 11 | CASSATGEGIF | TGTGCCAGCAGCGCCACTGGGGAGGGTATCTTT
TRBJ2-5 | TRBV18 | - | 14 | CASSPPNSQETQYF | TGTGCCAGCTCACCACCCAACTCCCAAGAGACCCAGTACTTC
TRBJ1-1 | TRBV11-3 | - | 14 | CASSLDTMGTEAFF | TGTGCCAGCAGCTTGGATACGATGGGCACTGAAGCTTTCTTT
TRBJ2-1 | TRBV11-3 | TRBD2 | 15 | CASSLPSGPYNEQFF | TGTGCCAGCAGCTTGCCTAGCGGCCCCTACAATGAGCAGTTCTTC
TRBJ2-3 | TRBV10-2 | - | 15 | CASIPVSRAADTQYF | TGCGCCAGCATACCTGTCTCCCGGGCGGCAGATACGCAGTATTTT
TRBJ1-3 | TRBV4-3 | - | 15 | CASSQEISTGNTIYF | TGCGCCAGCAGCCAAGAGATCTCGACTGGAAACACCATATATTTT
TRBJ1-1 | TRBV12-5 | - | 14 | CASVQKGVNTEAFF | TGTGCTAGTGTCCAAAAGGGGGTCAACACTGAAGCTTTCTTT
TRBJ1-2 | TRBV6-6 | - | 14 | CASSYGGNGYGYTF | TGTGCCAGCAGTTACGGGGGGAACGGCTATGGCTACACCTTC
TRBJ2-7 | TRBV7-8 | - | 13 | CASSFAGAYEQYF | TGTGCCAGCAGCTTCGCAGGGGCCTACGAGCAGTACTTC
TRBJ2-2 | TRBV10-3 | TRBD2 | 15 | CAVGASGGHNGELFF | TGTGCCGTGGGGGCTAGCGGGGGCCACAACGGGGAGCTGTTTTTT
TRBJ1-2 | TRBV2 | TRBD1 | 16 | CASTRDRVVAGYGYTF | TGTGCCAGCACCCGAGACAGGGTAGTTGCGGGCTATGGCTACACCTTC
TRBJ1-2 | TRBV6-5 | TRBD1 | 16 | CASSFDPGQTFRGYTF | TGTGCCAGCAGTTTTGATCCGGGACAGACTTTTAGGGGCTACACCTTC